This T cell receptor (beta chain) derives from a study of cytomegalovirus exposure and HLA in healthy donors. This clone showed up just once. Its matching antigen is unknown. Per germline, CDR1 MNHNS and CDR2 SASEGT. The trim removed 6 bases at V and 1 base at J, leaving 5 bases unmatched. CDR3 length: 15 residues. Study-level points and caveats: Later on, an analysis found that several of the most significant clusters appeared to be linked to common viral pathogens, which included parvovirus B19. The authors considered a cluster of highly shared sequence variants likely to be a sequencing artifact. Later examination showed HLA-associated TCR beta chains had greater clonal expansion than equally common others. As confirmed in vitro, three CMV-associated chains were specific for CMV antigens.

Primers included in the PCR were 60 Vbeta and 13 Jbeta primers. The method was immunoSEQ multiplex PCR; TCRdb's version includes in-frame clones alone and lacks a portion of them. The table shows around 120,000 clones, with around 80% occurring only once. The sequencing input was PBMCs. V is TRBV6-1 and J is TRBJ1-1, with 10 bases lining up with TRBD1. The TCR comes from a human donor in good health. The CDR3: CASRDRGRGNTEAFF. CDR3 sequence (DNA): TGTGCCAGCAGAGACAGGGGGCGCGGGAACACTGAAGCTTTCTTT.